This is a list of T cell receptor beta chains from one sample in a study of OX40 agonist ivuxolimab in advanced cancers. Sequencing was performed with immunoSEQ multiplex PCR; in TCRdb, only in-frame clones are kept and a portion is missing. The sample has roughly 76,000 clones; around 86% are singletons. Specimen: CD4+ or CD8+ T cells sorted from blood, collected in a trial of the OX40 agonist ivuxolimab. The receptors stem from an adult with an advanced solid tumor such as melanoma, head and neck, liver or kidney cancer. Both conserved end residues are part of each CDR3. Fields, in order: V gene, J gene, D gene, clone size, CDR3 protein, CDR3 DNA. The D gene is left open where the match is weak. Clone size is stated in some rows and not others, as once, few, many or a class when expanded.

v_gene: TRBV6-5
j_gene: TRBJ1-6
d_gene: -
abundance: -
CDR3aa: CASAPGTSNSPLHF
CDR3nt: TGTGCCAGCGCTCCAGGGACTTCTAATTCACCCCTCCACTTT

v_gene: TRBV4-1
j_gene: TRBJ2-5
d_gene: -
abundance: -
CDR3aa: CASSQPTEGETQYF
CDR3nt: TGCGCCAGCAGCCAACCCACGGAGGGGGAGACCCAGTACTTC

v_gene: TRBV7-9
j_gene: TRBJ2-3
d_gene: TRBD2
abundance: -
CDR3aa: CASSFGTSGGADTQYF
CDR3nt: TGTGCCAGCAGCTTCGGGACTAGCGGGGGGGCAGATACGCAGTATTTT

v_gene: TRBV1
j_gene: TRBJ2-5
d_gene: -
abundance: -
CDR3aa: CTSSQEGSPPGETQYF
CDR3nt: TGCACCAGCAGCCAAGAGGGCTCGCCTCCGGGAGAGACCCAGTACTTC

v_gene: TRBV7-3
j_gene: TRBJ1-2
d_gene: -
abundance: -
CDR3aa: CASSSGPNYGYTF
CDR3nt: TGTGCCAGCAGCTCCGGCCCCAACTATGGCTACACCTTC

v_gene: TRBV18
j_gene: TRBJ2-7
d_gene: -
abundance: once
CDR3aa: CASSLGRVNYEQYF
CDR3nt: TGTGCCAGCTCCCTGGGCAGGGTAAACTACGAGCAGTACTTC

v_gene: TRBV5-1
j_gene: TRBJ1-2
d_gene: TRBD1
abundance: -
CDR3aa: CASSQDREDGYTF
CDR3nt: TGCGCCAGCAGCCAGGACAGGGAAGATGGCTACACCTTC

v_gene: TRBV25-1
j_gene: TRBJ2-7
d_gene: -
abundance: -
CDR3aa: CASRGGSYEQYF
CDR3nt: TGTGCCAGTAGGGGGGGGTCCTACGAGCAGTACTTC

v_gene: TRBV18
j_gene: TRBJ1-1
d_gene: -
abundance: -
CDR3aa: CASRANRGGIRTEAFF
CDR3nt: TGTGCCAGCCGGGCGAACCGGGGGGGGATAAGGACTGAAGCTTTCTTT

v_gene: TRBV5-4
j_gene: TRBJ2-5
d_gene: TRBD2
abundance: -
CDR3aa: CASSLGLAVGTQYF
CDR3nt: TGTGCCAGCAGCTTGGGACTAGCGGTCGGGACCCAGTACTTC

v_gene: TRBV9
j_gene: TRBJ2-2
d_gene: TRBD2
abundance: once
CDR3aa: CASNPLTPGLAGTGELFF
CDR3nt: TGTGCCAGCAACCCCCTCACTCCGGGACTAGCGGGCACCGGGGAGCTGTTTTTT

v_gene: TRBV21-1
j_gene: TRBJ1-3
d_gene: -
abundance: -
CDR3aa: CASSKAHGRAIGNTIYF
CDR3nt: TGTGCCAGCAGCAAAGCGCACGGCAGGGCCATCGGAAACACCATATATTTT

v_gene: TRBV19
j_gene: TRBJ1-4
d_gene: -
abundance: once
CDR3aa: CASTGDVEKLFF
CDR3nt: TGTGCCAGTACAGGGGATGTTGAAAAACTGTTTTTT

v_gene: TRBV5-1
j_gene: TRBJ1-2
d_gene: -
abundance: -
CDR3aa: CASSPSVLYGYTF
CDR3nt: TGCGCCAGCAGCCCCTCGGTTCTCTATGGCTACACCTTC

v_gene: TRBV15
j_gene: TRBJ2-5
d_gene: -
abundance: few
CDR3aa: CATSRGGVAQETQYF
CDR3nt: TGTGCCACCAGCAGGGGCGGGGTCGCCCAAGAGACCCAGTACTTC

v_gene: TRBV6-6
j_gene: TRBJ2-7
d_gene: -
abundance: -
CDR3aa: CASSYNGDLAYEQYF
CDR3nt: TGTGCCAGCAGTTACAACGGGGACTTAGCCTACGAGCAGTACTTC

v_gene: TRBV30
j_gene: TRBJ1-1
d_gene: TRBD1
abundance: -
CDR3aa: CAWSVGQGFTEAFF
CDR3nt: TGTGCCTGGAGTGTAGGACAGGGTTTTACTGAAGCTTTCTTT

v_gene: TRBV4-1
j_gene: TRBJ2-5
d_gene: TRBD2
abundance: -
CDR3aa: CASSQESGGGQETQYF
CDR3nt: TGCGCCAGCAGCCAAGAAAGCGGGGGAGGCCAAGAGACCCAGTACTTC

v_gene: TRBV5-8
j_gene: TRBJ1-3
d_gene: -
abundance: -
CDR3aa: CASRRKAGNTIYF
CDR3nt: TGTGCCAGCCGCAGGAAGGCTGGAAACACCATATATTTT

v_gene: TRBV10-3
j_gene: TRBJ1-5
d_gene: -
abundance: -
CDR3aa: CAISDRGRDQPQHF
CDR3nt: TGTGCCATCAGTGACAGGGGAAGGGATCAGCCCCAGCATTTT

v_gene: TRBV7-2
j_gene: TRBJ1-3
d_gene: TRBD1
abundance: -
CDR3aa: CASSLDGQGARGNTIYF
CDR3nt: TGTGCCAGCAGCTTAGATGGACAGGGGGCGAGGGGAAACACCATATATTTT

v_gene: TRBV5-4
j_gene: TRBJ2-2
d_gene: TRBD2
abundance: -
CDR3aa: CASSLSGLAGGRTGELFF
CDR3nt: TGTGCCAGCAGCCTCTCAGGACTAGCGGGAGGGCGTACCGGGGAGCTGTTTTTT

v_gene: TRBV9
j_gene: TRBJ2-7
d_gene: -
abundance: -
CDR3aa: CASSAADKREQYF
CDR3nt: TGTGCCAGCAGCGCGGCGGATAAGAGAGAGCAGTACTTC

v_gene: TRBV27
j_gene: TRBJ2-1
d_gene: -
abundance: -
CDR3aa: CASSSPRVHEQFF
CDR3nt: TGTGCCAGCAGTTCCCCGAGGGTCCATGAGCAGTTCTTC

v_gene: TRBV6-1
j_gene: TRBJ2-1
d_gene: TRBD1
abundance: -
CDR3aa: CASSLDRGSVEQFF
CDR3nt: TGTGCCAGCAGTCTGGACAGGGGATCGGTTGAGCAGTTCTTC

v_gene: TRBV7-3
j_gene: TRBJ1-1
d_gene: -
abundance: -
CDR3aa: CASSSGPTEAFF
CDR3nt: TGTGCCAGCAGCTCTGGACCAACTGAAGCTTTCTTT

v_gene: TRBV11-3
j_gene: TRBJ2-7
d_gene: -
abundance: -
CDR3aa: CASSPRSDEQYF
CDR3nt: TGTGCCAGCAGCCCACGGAGCGACGAGCAGTACTTC

v_gene: TRBV7-2
j_gene: TRBJ1-6
d_gene: -
abundance: few
CDR3aa: CASSLGQGLSPLHF
CDR3nt: TGTGCCAGCAGCTTAGGCCAGGGGTTATCACCCCTCCACTTT

v_gene: TRBV19
j_gene: TRBJ2-5
d_gene: -
abundance: -
CDR3aa: CASSIQDTQETQYF
CDR3nt: TGTGCCAGTAGTATCCAGGACACCCAAGAGACCCAGTACTTC

v_gene: TRBV7-2
j_gene: TRBJ2-7
d_gene: -
abundance: -
CDR3aa: CASSSREDYEQYF
CDR3nt: TGTGCCAGCAGCTCCCGGGAAGACTACGAGCAGTACTTC

v_gene: TRBV11-3
j_gene: TRBJ2-6
d_gene: TRBD1
abundance: -
CDR3aa: CASSPGTGFLSGANVLTF
CDR3nt: TGTGCCAGCAGCCCGGGGACAGGGTTCCTCTCTGGGGCCAACGTCCTGACTTTC

v_gene: TRBV11-2
j_gene: TRBJ2-7
d_gene: -
abundance: -
CDR3aa: CASSHYFPGGSYEQYF
CDR3nt: TGTGCCAGCAGCCACTATTTCCCTGGTGGCTCCTACGAGCAGTACTTC

v_gene: TRBV4-2
j_gene: TRBJ2-2
d_gene: -
abundance: -
CDR3aa: CASGREGADTGELFF
CDR3nt: TGTGCCAGCGGACGTGAAGGGGCGGACACCGGGGAGCTGTTTTTT

v_gene: TRBV6-1
j_gene: TRBJ1-6
d_gene: TRBD1
abundance: -
CDR3aa: CASSGRTGNSPLHF
CDR3nt: TGTGCCAGCAGTGGTCGGACAGGCAATTCACCCCTCCACTTT

v_gene: TRBV19
j_gene: TRBJ1-4
d_gene: -
abundance: -
CDR3aa: CASSIPTGLNEKLFF
CDR3nt: TGTGCCAGTAGTATACCTACAGGCTTAAATGAAAAACTGTTTTTT

v_gene: TRBV7-9
j_gene: TRBJ2-7
d_gene: -
abundance: -
CDR3aa: CASSLTADYEQYF
CDR3nt: TGTGCCAGCAGCCTCACTGCAGACTACGAGCAGTACTTC

v_gene: TRBV7-2
j_gene: TRBJ2-6
d_gene: -
abundance: -
CDR3aa: CASSSGSSGANVLTF
CDR3nt: TGTGCCAGCAGCTCAGGGAGCTCTGGGGCCAACGTCCTGACTTTC

v_gene: TRBV21-1
j_gene: TRBJ2-7
d_gene: -
abundance: -
CDR3aa: CASRNRGHWYRQYF
CDR3nt: TGTGCCAGCAGAAATCGGGGACATTGGTATCGGCAGTACTTC

v_gene: TRBV30
j_gene: TRBJ2-2
d_gene: TRBD1
abundance: -
CDR3aa: CAWSVQGAGELFF
CDR3nt: TGTGCCTGGAGTGTACAGGGGGCCGGGGAGCTGTTTTTT

v_gene: TRBV7-2
j_gene: TRBJ1-4
d_gene: -
abundance: medium-sized
CDR3aa: CASSLTLREKLFF
CDR3nt: TGTGCCAGCAGCTTAACCCTCCGGGAAAAACTGTTTTTT

v_gene: TRBV18
j_gene: TRBJ1-1
d_gene: -
abundance: once
CDR3aa: CASLLTKGGWTEAFF
CDR3nt: TGTGCCAGCTTACTCACTAAGGGGGGGTGGACTGAAGCTTTCTTT

v_gene: TRBV7-2
j_gene: TRBJ2-4
d_gene: TRBD2
abundance: -
CDR3aa: CASSSRAPGGNIQYF
CDR3nt: TGTGCCAGCAGCTCCAGAGCCCCGGGGGGGAACATTCAGTACTTC

v_gene: TRBV20-1
j_gene: TRBJ2-7
d_gene: -
abundance: -
CDR3aa: CSAVWMMEQYF
CDR3nt: TGCAGTGCCGTTTGGATGATGGAGCAGTACTTC

v_gene: TRBV7-2
j_gene: TRBJ2-7
d_gene: TRBD2
abundance: -
CDR3aa: CASSHITSGGPVFSYEQYF
CDR3nt: TGTGCCAGCAGCCACATAACTAGCGGGGGGCCCGTTTTTTCCTACGAGCAGTACTTC

v_gene: TRBV6-4
j_gene: TRBJ2-1
d_gene: -
abundance: -
CDR3aa: CASSVRPGDTNEQFF
CDR3nt: TGTGCCAGCAGTGTAAGGCCAGGGGATACTAATGAGCAGTTCTTC

v_gene: TRBV18
j_gene: TRBJ1-2
d_gene: -
abundance: -
CDR3aa: CASSPNPVGIRNGYTF
CDR3nt: TGTGCCAGCTCACCAAATCCCGTGGGGATTCGGAATGGCTACACCTTC

v_gene: TRBV5-1
j_gene: TRBJ1-1
d_gene: TRBD1
abundance: -
CDR3aa: CASSLLTIQGAEAFF
CDR3nt: TGCGCCAGCAGCTTGTTGACGATACAGGGGGCAGAAGCTTTCTTT

v_gene: TRBV11-2
j_gene: TRBJ1-2
d_gene: -
abundance: -
CDR3aa: CASSEGPGGNYGYTF
CDR3nt: TGTGCCAGCAGCGAAGGTCCGGGGGGAAACTATGGCTACACCTTC

v_gene: TRBV9
j_gene: TRBJ2-3
d_gene: TRBD2
abundance: -
CDR3aa: CASSPRSTSGGDTQYF
CDR3nt: TGTGCCAGCAGCCCCCGCTCGACTAGCGGGGGGGATACGCAGTATTTT

v_gene: TRBV14
j_gene: TRBJ2-5
d_gene: -
abundance: once
CDR3aa: CASSQAPGVPLETQYF
CDR3nt: TGTGCCAGCAGCCAAGCCCCCGGAGTGCCCCTGGAGACCCAGTACTTC

v_gene: TRBV5-4
j_gene: TRBJ2-3
d_gene: TRBD2
abundance: -
CDR3aa: CASSSVTSGFTDTQYF
CDR3nt: TGTGCCAGCAGCTCAGTTACTAGCGGTTTCACAGATACGCAGTATTTT